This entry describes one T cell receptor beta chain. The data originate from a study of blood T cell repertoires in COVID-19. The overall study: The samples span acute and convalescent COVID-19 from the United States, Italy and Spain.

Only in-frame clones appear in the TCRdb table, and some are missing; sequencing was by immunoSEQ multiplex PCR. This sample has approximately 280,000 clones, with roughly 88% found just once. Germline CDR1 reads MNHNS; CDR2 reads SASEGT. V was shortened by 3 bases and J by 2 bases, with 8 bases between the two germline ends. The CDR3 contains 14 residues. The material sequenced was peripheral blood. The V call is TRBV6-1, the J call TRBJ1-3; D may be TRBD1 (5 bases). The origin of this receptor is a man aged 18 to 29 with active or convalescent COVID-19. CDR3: CASSEQGTGNTIYF. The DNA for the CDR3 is TGTGCCAGCAGTGAGCAGGGTACTGGAAACACCATATATTTT.